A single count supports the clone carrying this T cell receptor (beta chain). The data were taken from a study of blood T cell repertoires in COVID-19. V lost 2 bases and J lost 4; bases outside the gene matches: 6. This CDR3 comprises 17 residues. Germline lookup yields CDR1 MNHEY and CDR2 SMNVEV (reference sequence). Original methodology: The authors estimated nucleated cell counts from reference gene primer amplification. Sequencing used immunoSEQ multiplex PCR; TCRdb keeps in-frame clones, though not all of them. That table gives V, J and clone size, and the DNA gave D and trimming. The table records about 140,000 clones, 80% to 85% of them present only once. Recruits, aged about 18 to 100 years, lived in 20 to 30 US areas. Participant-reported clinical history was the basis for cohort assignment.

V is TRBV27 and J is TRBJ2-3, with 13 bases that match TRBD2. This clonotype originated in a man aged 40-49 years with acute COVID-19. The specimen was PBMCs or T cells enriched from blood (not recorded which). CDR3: CASSLGLAGVGADTQYF. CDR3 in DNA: TGTGCCAGCAGTTTAGGACTAGCGGGAGTGGGGGCAGATACGCAGTATTTT.